This TCR beta chain emerged from a study of T cells in Graves' hyperthyroidism and ophthalmopathy. TCR beta CDR3 regions were amplified from RNA transcripts. The primer set for the first-round RT-PCR of the TCR CDR3 was HTBI. TCRdb reanalysed the multiplex PCR reads using MiXCR and keeps one entry per CDR3 protein. The sample carries 300,000 to 450,000 distinct CDR3 sequences, approximately 15% recorded once. Overall study results and limits: Blood also held most thyroid clonotypes expanded beyond 0.001.

This CDR3 comprises 15 residues. The V end was cut by 5 bases, the J end by 8 bases, with 18 bases between. Germline assignment: CDR1 LGHDT and CDR2 YNNKEL (reference sequence). A note on this clonotype: Its target is unknown.

The chain uses TRBV3-1 and TRBJ1-4; D unresolved. This TCR was recovered from a woman aged 55-75 years with Graves' hyperthyroidism. Sequenced input: blood. The CDR3 is CASSSQDLLGEKLFF. The DNA for the CDR3 is TGTGCCAGCAGCTCTCAGGATCTGCTGGGAGAAAAACTGTTTTTT.